The rows below give T cell receptor beta chains drawn from one sample of a study of T cell responses to AZD1222 COVID-19 vaccine. The data were produced by immunoSEQ multiplex PCR, yet TCRdb's version contains in-frame clones alone and is incomplete. The data hold about 200,000 clones, with 85% to 95% observed a single time. The source material was peripheral blood, sampled on day 0 of AZD1222 vaccination. The receptors come from an adult in good health. The CDR3 runs from the conserved cysteine through the conserved F or W. A D gene is named only where the DNA matches it firmly. Clone size is stated in some rows and not others, as once, few, many or a class when expanded.

TRBJ1-6	-	-	TRBV7-2	TGTGCCAGCAGCTTACTGTCAGAGTATAATTCACCCCTCCACTTT	CASSLLSEYNSPLHF
TRBJ1-4	-	TRBD1	TRBV6-4	TGTGCCAGGAAGGACAGGGCGGCAGTTGCAACTAATGAAAAACTGTTTTTT	CARKDRAAVATNEKLFF
TRBJ1-4	once	-	TRBV29-1	TGCAGCGTTGTTTCAGGGGCAACTAATGAAAAACTGTTTTTT	CSVVSGATNEKLFF
TRBJ1-3	-	-	TRBV29-1	TGCAGCGCCCGGTTAGGGGGGGGAAACACCATATATTTT	CSARLGGGNTIYF
TRBJ1-1	-	-	TRBV20-1	TGCAGTGTAGGGCCTAAATCGGCTTTCTTT	CSVGPKSAFF
TRBJ1-5	-	-	TRBV6-4	TGTGCCAGCATGAAAGAGCCCCAGCATTTT	CASMKEPQHF
TRBJ1-4	-	TRBD1	TRBV12-3/TRBV12-4	TGTGCCAGCAGCTCCGGGACAGTGGGAAAACTGTTTTTT	CASSSGTVGKLFF
TRBJ1-2	-	TRBD1	TRBV19	TGTGCCAGTACACAGGGGAGGGGCTATGGCTACACCTTC	CASTQGRGYGYTF
TRBJ1-3	-	-	TRBV9	TGTGCCAGCAGCGGTGGACGGGACGGGGGCGCGTCTGGAAACACCATATATTTT	CASSGGRDGGASGNTIYF
TRBJ1-2	once	-	TRBV24-1	TGTGCCACCCTATACTCCGGGACATCTTTCCCCTATGGCTACACCTTC	CATLYSGTSFPYGYTF
TRBJ1-2	-	-	TRBV12-3/TRBV12-4	TGTGCCAGCAGGCTAGGACTGTTGTATGGCTACACCTTC	CASRLGLLYGYTF
TRBJ1-1	once	-	TRBV6-5	TGTGCCAGCAGAATGGACACTGAAGCTTTCTTT	CASRMDTEAFF
TRBJ1-6	once	TRBD1	TRBV18	TGTGCCAGCTCACCCGACAGGGGTAATTCACCCCTCCACTTT	CASSPDRGNSPLHF
TRBJ2-3	-	TRBD1	TRBV5-8	TGTGCCAGCAGCTTGGGGACAGGCAACACAGATACGCAGTATTTT	CASSLGTGNTDTQYF
TRBJ2-5	-	TRBD2	TRBV19	TGTGCCAGTAGCGGTGGACTAGCCCAAGAGACCCAGTACTTC	CASSGGLAQETQYF
TRBJ1-6	-	-	TRBV19	TGTGCCAGTAGTATGGGACGGCCGCCGTCTAATTCACCCCTCCACTTT	CASSMGRPPSNSPLHF
TRBJ2-3	-	TRBD1	TRBV6-5	TGTGCCAGCAGTCGACAGGGGGGAACAGATACGCAGTATTTT	CASSRQGGTDTQYF
TRBJ1-1	-	-	TRBV3-1/TRBV3-2	TGTGCCAGCAGCCTAACAAATTTTATGAACACTGAAGCTTTCTTT	CASSLTNFMNTEAFF